This T cell receptor beta chain was found in a study of blood T cell repertoires in COVID-19. Here immunoSEQ multiplex PCR was the method, and the copy in TCRdb shows in-frame clones only, minus some. The table lists roughly 80,000 clones, almost 85% of them singletons, with roughly 12% in the top ten. Trimming left V 5 bases short and J 3 bases short, with 7 bases between. The CDR3 covers 12 residues. Germline assignment: CDR1 SGHNT and CDR2 YENEEA. The sequencing input was peripheral blood. The sequence was collected from a man older than 75 with acute or convalescent COVID-19. The chain links TRBV11-3 to TRBJ1-1, with D hard to call. CDR3 protein: CASSQHDTEAFF. The CDR3 DNA sequence: TGTGCCAGCAGCCAACACGACACTGAAGCTTTCTTT.